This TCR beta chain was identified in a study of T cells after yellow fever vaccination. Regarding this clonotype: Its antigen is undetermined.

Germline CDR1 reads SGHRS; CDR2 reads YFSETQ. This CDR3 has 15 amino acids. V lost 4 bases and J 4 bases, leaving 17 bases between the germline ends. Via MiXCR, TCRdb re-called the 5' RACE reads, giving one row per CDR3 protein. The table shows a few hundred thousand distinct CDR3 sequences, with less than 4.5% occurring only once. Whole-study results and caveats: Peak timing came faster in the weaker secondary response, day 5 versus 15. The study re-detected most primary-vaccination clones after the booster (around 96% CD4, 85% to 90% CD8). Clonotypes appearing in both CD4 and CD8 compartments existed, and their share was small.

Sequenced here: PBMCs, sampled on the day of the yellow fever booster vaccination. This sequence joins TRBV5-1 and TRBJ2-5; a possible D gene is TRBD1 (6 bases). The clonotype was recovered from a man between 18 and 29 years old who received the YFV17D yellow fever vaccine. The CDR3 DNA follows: TGCGCCAGCAGCCCCGGGACAAATACGGGAGAGACCCAGTACTTC. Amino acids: CASSPGTNTGETQYF.